The T cell receptor beta chain under discussion was sequenced for a study of cytomegalovirus exposure and HLA in healthy donors. The study's findings and limits: About 180 TCR beta chains were listed as cytomegalovirus-associated. First-cohort TCR clusters tended to co-occur in the roughly 120 validation repertoires, a later analysis found. Most TCR sequences were rare, but some public TCRs occurred in many donors.

The study drew the donors from its approximately 130-subject validation cohort, separate from the approximately 670-subject first cohort. Worth noting for this clone: The antigen is undetermined.

Per the germline V gene, CDR1 is LGHNA and CDR2 is YSLEER. The CDR3 extends over 14 amino acids. The ends were cut back, 2 bases at V and 3 bases at J, with 11 bases in the middle. The data were produced by immunoSEQ multiplex PCR, yet TCRdb's version contains in-frame clones alone and is incomplete. Among some 270,000 clones, about 86% were seen once, and the ten largest hold approximately 1%. Material for sequencing was PBMCs. The rearrangement joins TRBV4-3 to TRBJ2-7; D call uncertain. The origin of this receptor is a woman between 18 and 29 years old in good health and CMV-seronegative. The CDR3 spells CASSQLQTGYEQYF. CDR3 coding DNA: TGCGCCAGCAGCCAATTACAGACCGGCTACGAGCAGTACTTC.